A single sample is the source of the 28 T cell receptor beta chains below, sequenced in a study of CXCR3-negative and CXCR3-positive naive CD8 T cells. Study findings and constraints: TRB CDR3s were more hydrophobic in CXCR3-positive than in CXCR3-negative naive cells.

What these receptors recognize is not known. Through 5' RACE with UMI labels, the TRB cDNA libraries were prepared. From the 5' RACE reads, TCRdb lists one entry per CDR3 protein and no DNA. This repertoire includes 4,500 to 6,500 distinct CDR3 sequences. The specimen sequenced was naive CXCR3+ CD8+ T cells from blood. Documented subset: CD45RO-CCR7+CD27+CD95- naive CD8+ T cells expressing CXCR3 (TNR3+). These receptors all stem from a human donor in good health. Some clones in this sample may be carry-over from other donors' samples.

This clonotype shows up as medium-sized (0.01 to 0.1%) by frequency. The chain couples TRBV15 to TRBJ2-5; lacking DNA, the TRBD1 call made by TCRdb goes unchecked. CDR1 LNHNV and CDR2 YYDKDF come from the germline V gene (reference sequence). This CDR3 has 12 residues. The chain's CDR3 is CATSEDSETQYF.

The CDR3 sequence: CASSTGAFQETQYF. The chain links TRBV19 to TRBJ2-5; the TCRdb D gene call, TRBD2, has no DNA to confirm it. Germline V CDR1 and CDR2: LNHDA, SQIVND (reference sequence). The CDR3 spans 14 residues.

Judged by frequency, this clonotype is medium-sized. This chain connects TRBV12-3 or TRBV12-4 to TRBJ2-7; lacking DNA, the TRBD1 call made by TCRdb goes unchecked. The CDR3 spans 15 residues. This CDR3 reads CASSPGTVSSYEQYF.

Measured by frequency, this clonotype is medium-sized. The CDR3 loop reads CSVDEGYTGELFF. The rearrangement joins TRBV29-1 to TRBJ2-2. This CDR3 is built from 13 residues. Per the germline V gene, CDR1 is SQVTM and CDR2 is ANQGSEA.

The chain uses TRBV9 and TRBJ2-7. The CDR3 is made up of 13 amino acids. The germline V gene has CDR1 SGDLS and CDR2 YYNGEE. CDR3 amino acids: CASSVGDSYEQYF. Supplemented by reference TRBV9 and TRBJ2-7, the full variable domain reads DSGVTQTPKHLITATGQRVTLRCSPRSGDLSVYWYQQSLDQGLQFLIQYYNGEERAKGNILERFSAQQFPDLHSELNLSSLELGDSALYFCASSVGDSYEQYFGPGTRLTVT.

This clonotype is labeled medium-sized based on frequency. The gene calls are TRBV29-1 and TRBJ1-2; TCRdb picks TRBD1, but there is no DNA to check that call. The V gene's germline CDR1 is SQVTM and CDR2 ANQGSEA. CDR3 length equals 13 residues. The CDR3 protein is CSVVGQGYYGYTF.

The chain employs TRBV5-1 and TRBJ1-6; TCRdb indicates TRBD1, and absent DNA this call remains unverified. Germline V gene lookup returns CDR1 SGHRS and CDR2 YFSETQ. This CDR3 has 14 amino acids. This chain's CDR3 is CASSLDTLDSPLHF. Based on the CDR3 plus reference TRBV5-1 and TRBJ1-6, the full variable domain is KAGVTQTPRYLIKTRGQQVTLSCSPISGHRSVSWYQQTPGQGLQFLFEYFSETQRNKGNFPGRFSGRQFSNSRSEMNVSTLELGDSALYLCASSLDTLDSPLHFGNGTRLTVT.

CDR3 sequence reads: CASSPRQGIATNEKLFF. V is TRBV7-6 and J is TRBJ1-4; TCRdb's D gene call, TRBD1, goes unchecked for lack of DNA. CDR3 size: 17 residues. Germline loops: CDR1 SGHVS, CDR2 FNYEAQ. Full variable domain (outside the CDR3, taken from reference TRBV7-6 and TRBJ1-4): GAGVSQSPRYKVTKRGQDVALRCDPISGHVSLYWYRQALGQGPEFLTYFNYEAQQDKSGLPNDRFSAERPEGSISTLTIQRTEQRDSAMYRCASSPRQGIATNEKLFFGSGTQLSVL.

This clonotype shows up as medium-sized by frequency. The chain carries TRBV12-3 or TRBV12-4 and TRBJ1-1; TCRdb's D gene call, TRBD1, goes unchecked for lack of DNA. The CDR3 runs to 13 residues. The CDR3 sequence: CASSSGDDTEAFF.

V and J are TRBV29-1 and TRBJ2-7; TCRdb returns TRBD2, unconfirmable since there is no DNA. The V gene's germline CDR1 is SQVTM and CDR2 ANQGSEA. There are 14 residues in the CDR3. The CDR3 here is CSGEGERGDYEQYF.

V gene TRBV5-1 combines with J gene TRBJ2-3. The CDR3 is made up of 16 amino acids. The germline gives CDR1 SGHRS, CDR2 YFSETQ. CDR3 sequence reads: CASSLGVVTSTDTQYF.

The chain is built from TRBV13 and TRBJ2-7. Per the germline V gene, CDR1 is PRHDT and CDR2 is FYEKMQ (reference sequence). The CDR3 has 15 amino acids. CDR3 loop: CASSLYDQAAYEQYF. Drawing the rest from reference TRBV13 and TRBJ2-7, the complete variable domain is AAGVIQSPRHLIKEKRETATLKCYPIPRHDTVYWYQQGPGQDPQFLISFYEKMQSDKGSIPDRFSAQQFSDYHSELNMSSLELGDSALYFCASSLYDQAAYEQYFGPGTRLTVT.

The chain recombines TRBV5-5 with TRBJ1-1. Germline CDR1 and CDR2: SGHKS and YYEKEE (reference sequence). The CDR3 covers 15 residues. The CDR3 loop reads CASSLIFEGNAEAFF.

The chain's CDR3 is CASSKRTENYGYTF. The chain has TRBV6-6 and TRBJ1-2; TCRdb designates TRBD1, a call that cannot be tested without DNA. The CDR3 sequence is 14 residues long. Germline V lookup: CDR1 MNHNY, CDR2 SVGAGI (reference sequence).

Its frequency marks this clonotype as medium-sized. The chain joins TRBV7-9 to TRBJ2-1; the TCRdb D gene call, TRBD2, has no DNA to confirm it. The CDR3 loop spans 17 amino acids. Germline CDR1 and CDR2: SEHNR and FQNEAQ (reference sequence). CDR3 sequence reads: CASSSRDQREFYNEQFF.

This chain uses TRBV7-9 with TRBJ1-1; with no DNA, the TCRdb D assignment of TRBD1 cannot be verified. This CDR3 is built from 14 residues. The germline V gene encodes CDR1 SEHNR and CDR2 FQNEAQ (reference sequence). CDR3 in amino acids: CASSPGRRNTEAFF.

The chain carries TRBV4-1 and TRBJ2-1. The CDR3 is 13 amino acids. Germline V gives CDR1 MGHRA, CDR2 YSYEKL. The CDR3 protein is CASSQVADTEQFF.

This clonotype shows up as medium-sized (0.01 to 0.1%) by frequency. The genes are TRBV29-1 and TRBJ2-1; TCRdb designates TRBD2, a call that cannot be tested without DNA. CDR1 SQVTM and CDR2 ANQGSEA come from the germline V gene. CDR3 length: 16 residues. The CDR3 loop is CSVALWTSGPYNEQFF.

Considering frequency, this clonotype is medium-sized. V usage is TRBV25-1 and J usage is TRBJ2-5; TCRdb outputs TRBD2, but without DNA this stays unchecked. Germline V gene sequence: CDR1 MGHDK, CDR2 SYGVNS. The CDR3 runs 15 residues. CDR3 in amino acids: CASSELEAGEETQYF. The variable domain in full, with the rest retrieved from reference TRBV25-1 and TRBJ2-5, is EADIYQTPRYLVIGTGKKITLECSQTMGHDKMYWYQQDPGMELHLIHYSYGVNSTEKGDLSSESTVSRIRTEHFPLTLESARPSHTSQYLCASSELEAGEETQYFGPGTRLLVL.

This clonotype is medium-sized by frequency. The V gene is TRBV6-6, the J gene TRBJ1-1. The CDR3 covers 15 residues. From germline, CDR1 is MNHNY and CDR2 SVGAGI (reference sequence). CDR3 in amino acids: CASSYLDGGNTEAFF.

This clonotype is medium-sized by frequency. The chain recombines TRBV29-1 with TRBJ2-1; TCRdb selects TRBD2, and the lack of DNA leaves this call unchecked. The CDR3 is 14 amino acids. The V gene's germline CDR1 is SQVTM and CDR2 ANQGSEA. The CDR3 protein is CSSVAGPSYNEQFF.

According to its frequency, this clonotype is medium-sized. CDR3 amino acids: CASSSVPGTLGGTNEKLFF. The V and J genes are TRBV7-9 and TRBJ1-4; TCRdb's D gene call, TRBD1, goes unchecked for lack of DNA. The CDR3 contains 19 residues. The germline V gene has CDR1 SEHNR and CDR2 FQNEAQ (reference sequence).

The V gene is TRBV25-1, the J gene TRBJ1-5. CDR1 and CDR2 from the germline V gene are MGHDK and SYGVNS. The CDR3 consists of 15 residues. The CDR3 loop is CASSESGEVGQPQHF.

In terms of frequency, this clonotype is medium-sized. The chain employs TRBV7-3 and TRBJ2-7; absent DNA, TCRdb's TRBD1 call cannot be checked. Germline-derived CDR1 and CDR2 are SGHTA and FQGTGA. The CDR3 contains 13 residues. The CDR3 sequence is CASSYTGGAEQYF.

V gene TRBV19 combines with J gene TRBJ1-2; TCRdb outputs TRBD1, but without DNA this stays unchecked. This CDR3 region has 13 residues. Per the germline V gene, CDR1 is LNHDA and CDR2 is SQIVND (reference sequence). CDR3 in amino acids: CASLQGAVSGYTF. Together with reference TRBV19 and TRBJ1-2, the CDR3 gives the full variable domain: DGGITQSPKYLFRKEGQNVTLSCEQNLNHDAMYWYRQDPGQGLRLIYYSQIVNDFQKGDIAEGYSVSREKKESFPLTVTSAQKNPTAFYLCASLQGAVSGYTFGSGTRLTVV.

This clonotype is called medium-sized based on its frequency. The chain carries TRBV29-1 and TRBJ2-3; TCRdb lists TRBD1, though no DNA is available to test this call. CDR1 and CDR2 (germline): SQVTM, ANQGSEA. This CDR3 region has 16 residues. CDR3 amino acids: CSVDPGGQIRTDTQYF.

Measured by frequency, this clonotype is medium-sized. The chain joins TRBV29-1 to TRBJ2-3; TCRdb selects TRBD2, and the lack of DNA leaves this call unchecked. The CDR3 sequence is 17 residues long. Germline V gene data show CDR1 as SQVTM and CDR2 as ANQGSEA. CDR3 protein: CSVAVVHGLAFSDTQYF.

By frequency, this clonotype registers medium-sized. The V and J genes are TRBV5-1 and TRBJ2-7; the D call of TRBD2 rests on TCRdb alone, since no DNA is present to check it. The germline gives CDR1 SGHRS, CDR2 YFSETQ. The CDR3 runs to 17 residues. The CDR3 spells CASSWDGGGGSPYEQYF.